These T cell receptor beta chains were read from a single sample in a study of blood T cell repertoires in COVID-19. Profiled with immunoSEQ multiplex PCR; TCRdb holds only in-frame clones, not every one. The table shows about 310,000 clones, with around 90% occurring only once. Sequencing used peripheral blood. These receptors originate from a man aged 50-59 years with active or convalescent COVID-19. Each CDR3 is given with its conserved first and last residue.

>TRBJ1-1|TRBV2
CASSPQGLNTEAFF
>TRBJ2-3|TRBV2
CASSGREYTQYF
>TRBJ1-5|TRBV6-5
CASRAVEDRGQPQHF
>TRBJ2-7|TRBV4-3
CASSQTSGVLYEQYF
>TRBJ2-7|TRBV6-5
CASAALSEQYF
>TRBJ1-6|TRBV7-9
CASSLGGSPLHF
>TRBJ1-6|TRBV5-5
CASTLKEGRNSPLHF
>TRBJ1-5|TRBV28
CASSSIDRVYSNQPQHF
>TRBJ2-2|TRBV19
CASSMGQGIGELFF
>TRBJ2-1|TRBV18
CASSPLQRRPDFYNEQFF